This is a list of T cell receptor beta chains from one sample in a study of vaccination and CD4 T cells after COVID-19. No antigen is known for these receptors. TCRdb re-derived calls from the PCR reads in MiXCR, one entry per CDR3 protein. Seen here are about 21,000 distinct CDR3 sequences, approximately 38% observed once, and the top ten hold 4.5% to 5%. Sequenced material: CD4+ T cells from blood, cultured in vitro, taken before SARS-CoV-2 vaccination. These receptors were obtained from a human donor who had recovered from COVID-19. Each CDR3 is given with its conserved first and last residue. Fields, in order: J gene, D gene, clone size, V gene, CDR3 protein, CDR3 DNA. D genes are given only for firm matches. Clone size is stated in some rows and not others, as once, few, many or a class when expanded.

J: TRBJ1-5
D: -
size: -
V: TRBV2
CDR3: CASSEVSSNQPQHF
DNA: TGTGCCAGCAGTGAGGTTAGTAGCAATCAGCCCCAGCATTTT

J: TRBJ2-4
D: TRBD2
size: -
V: TRBV7-9
CDR3: CASSWGAGDHLAKNIQYF
DNA: TGTGCCAGCAGCTGGGGCGCGGGAGACCACTTAGCCAAAAACATTCAGTACTTC

J: TRBJ2-2
D: -
size: -
V: TRBV28
CDR3: CASSLAGTTGELFF
DNA: TGTGCCAGCAGTTTAGCGGGAACCACCGGGGAGCTGTTTTTT

J: TRBJ2-5
D: -
size: -
V: TRBV28
CDR3: CASSFSRAQETQYF
DNA: TGTGCCAGCAGTTTTTCCAGGGCCCAAGAGACCCAGTACTTC

J: TRBJ2-7
D: TRBD1
size: -
V: TRBV7-9
CDR3: CASSHDRAQYEQYF
DNA: TGTGCCAGCAGCCACGACAGGGCTCAATACGAGCAGTACTTC

J: TRBJ1-6
D: TRBD1
size: -
V: TRBV19
CDR3: CASSAGGSSYNSPLHF
DNA: TGTGCCAGTAGCGCAGGGGGTAGCTCCTATAATTCACCCCTCCACTTT

J: TRBJ1-2
D: TRBD1
size: -
V: TRBV6-5
CDR3: CASSYDRAPRDYGYTF
DNA: TGTGCCAGCAGTTACGACAGGGCTCCCCGGGACTATGGCTACACCTTC

J: TRBJ1-1
D: -
size: -
V: TRBV10-3
CDR3: CAISESTGDTEAFF
DNA: TGTGCCATCAGTGAGTCCACCGGGGACACTGAAGCTTTCTTT

J: TRBJ2-1
D: -
size: once
V: TRBV5-4
CDR3: CASSRGGDLQDEQFF
DNA: TGTGCCAGCAGCCGGGGAGGCGATCTGCAGGATGAGCAGTTCTTC

J: TRBJ1-4
D: -
size: -
V: TRBV29-1
CDR3: CSVQGRGATNEKLFF
DNA: TGCAGCGTCCAGGGGAGGGGTGCAACTAATGAAAAACTGTTTTTT

J: TRBJ2-3
D: -
size: few
V: TRBV20-1
CDR3: CSARDPGGGGGDTQYF
DNA: TGCAGTGCTAGAGATCCCGGGGGCGGGGGTGGGGATACGCAGTATTTT

J: TRBJ2-2
D: -
size: few
V: TRBV7-3
CDR3: CASSEQLSGELFF
DNA: TGTGCCAGCAGCGAACAGCTATCCGGGGAGCTGTTTTTT

J: TRBJ1-5
D: -
size: -
V: TRBV28
CDR3: CASSLRDTPDQPQHF
DNA: TGTGCCAGCAGTTTGCGGGACACTCCGGATCAGCCCCAGCATTTT

J: TRBJ2-7
D: -
size: -
V: TRBV7-2
CDR3: CASSLRRGEQYF
DNA: TGTGCCAGCAGCTTACGCAGGGGCGAGCAGTACTTC

J: TRBJ1-6
D: -
size: -
V: TRBV25-1
CDR3: CASRLQGNNSPLHF
DNA: TGTGCCAGCAGGTTACAGGGAAACAATTCACCCCTCCACTTT

J: TRBJ2-3
D: TRBD2
size: -
V: TRBV4-1
CDR3: CASSLTGTSDSSTDTQYF
DNA: TGCGCCAGCAGCCTGACCGGGACTAGCGACTCGAGCACAGATACGCAGTATTTT

J: TRBJ2-1
D: TRBD1
size: few
V: TRBV6-1
CDR3: CASSPPGQGKNEQFF
DNA: TGTGCCAGCAGTCCACCGGGACAGGGGAAGAATGAGCAGTTCTTC

J: TRBJ1-2
D: TRBD1
size: few
V: TRBV20-1
CDR3: CSAMGQGRVF
DNA: TGCAGTGCTATGGGACAGGGGAGGGTCTTC

J: TRBJ2-5
D: -
size: -
V: TRBV10-3
CDR3: CAISSLARSQETQYF
DNA: TGTGCCATCAGTTCCCTAGCGAGGTCACAAGAGACCCAGTACTTC

J: TRBJ2-7
D: TRBD2
size: -
V: TRBV19
CDR3: CARAASGRACLSEQYF
DNA: TGTGCCAGGGCGGCTAGCGGGAGGGCCTGTCTCTCCGAGCAGTACTTC

J: TRBJ2-1
D: TRBD1
size: once
V: TRBV24-1
CDR3: CATSDLRDRGNEQFF
DNA: TGTGCCACCAGTGATTTACGGGACAGGGGGAATGAGCAGTTCTTC

J: TRBJ2-3
D: TRBD2
size: once
V: TRBV6-2/TRBV6-3
CDR3: CASSDPNSGAFLTDTQYF
DNA: TGTGCCAGCAGCGATCCCAATAGCGGGGCTTTTCTCACAGATACGCAGTATTTT

J: TRBJ2-5
D: -
size: -
V: TRBV5-1
CDR3: CASSGLSGGVETQYF
DNA: TGCGCCAGCAGCGGCCTATCAGGGGGGGTGGAGACCCAGTACTTC

J: TRBJ1-2
D: -
size: few
V: TRBV12-3/TRBV12-4
CDR3: CASSLEGHGYTF
DNA: TGTGCCAGCAGTTTAGAAGGGCATGGCTACACCTTC

J: TRBJ2-2
D: TRBD2
size: -
V: TRBV28
CDR3: CASSFLAGTNTGELFF
DNA: TGTGCCAGCAGTTTCTTAGCGGGGACAAACACCGGGGAGCTGTTTTTT

J: TRBJ2-5
D: TRBD2
size: few
V: TRBV12-3/TRBV12-4
CDR3: CASSRMGTKETQYF
DNA: TGTGCCAGCAGCCGCATGGGGACTAAAGAGACCCAGTACTTC

J: TRBJ1-3
D: -
size: -
V: TRBV30
CDR3: CAWRRLHSGNTIYF
DNA: TGTGCCTGGAGACGATTGCACTCTGGAAACACCATATATTTT

J: TRBJ2-1
D: -
size: -
V: TRBV11-2
CDR3: CASSAEDLPNNEQFF
DNA: TGTGCCAGCAGCGCCGAGGACCTCCCGAACAATGAGCAGTTCTTC

J: TRBJ2-2
D: -
size: -
V: TRBV2
CDR3: CASRADSTGELFF
DNA: TGTGCCAGCAGGGCTGACAGTACCGGGGAGCTGTTTTTT

J: TRBJ2-3
D: -
size: -
V: TRBV4-1
CDR3: CASSRVYSPSTDTQYF
DNA: TGCGCCAGCAGCCGGGTTTACTCGCCTAGCACAGATACGCAGTATTTT

J: TRBJ2-5
D: -
size: once
V: TRBV12-3/TRBV12-4
CDR3: CASSPSAGTLQGETQYF
DNA: TGTGCCAGCAGCCCCTCCGCGGGCACGCTCCAGGGAGAGACCCAGTACTTC

J: TRBJ1-6
D: -
size: -
V: TRBV29-1
CDR3: CSVGQARDSPLHF
DNA: TGCAGCGTTGGACAGGCGAGGGATTCACCCCTCCACTTT

J: TRBJ2-2
D: -
size: few
V: TRBV20-1
CDR3: CSASMRARGGELFF
DNA: TGCAGTGCTAGCATGCGGGCCCGGGGCGGGGAGCTGTTTTTT

J: TRBJ2-5
D: -
size: -
V: TRBV9
CDR3: CASSVTGYGETQYF
DNA: TGTGCCAGCAGCGTAACAGGATATGGGGAGACCCAGTACTTC

J: TRBJ1-1
D: -
size: few
V: TRBV10-3
CDR3: CAITNREGGTEAFF
DNA: TGTGCCATCACTAACAGGGAAGGAGGCACTGAAGCTTTCTTT

J: TRBJ2-7
D: TRBD2
size: few
V: TRBV5-4
CDR3: CASSLRGTSGSYEQYF
DNA: TGTGCCAGCAGCTTGAGGGGGACTAGCGGCTCCTACGAGCAGTACTTC

J: TRBJ2-7
D: -
size: -
V: TRBV6-1
CDR3: CASKPAGSYEQYF
DNA: TGTGCCAGCAAGCCAGCGGGTTCGTACGAGCAGTACTTC

J: TRBJ2-1
D: TRBD2
size: -
V: TRBV20-1
CDR3: CSALTTSGGYSYNEQFF
DNA: TGCAGTGCTTTGACCACTAGCGGGGGGTATTCCTACAATGAGCAGTTCTTC

J: TRBJ2-1
D: TRBD1
size: few
V: TRBV24-1
CDR3: CATSEPGTGTDNEQFF
DNA: TGTGCCACCAGTGAACCCGGGACAGGGACCGACAATGAGCAGTTCTTC

J: TRBJ1-4
D: -
size: once
V: TRBV20-1
CDR3: CSARGNEKLFF
DNA: TGCAGTGCTAGAGGAAATGAAAAACTGTTTTTT

J: TRBJ1-1
D: -
size: -
V: TRBV7-2
CDR3: CASSRLEHTEAFF
DNA: TGTGCCAGCAGCCGCCTCGAGCACACTGAAGCTTTCTTT

J: TRBJ2-1
D: TRBD1
size: -
V: TRBV19
CDR3: CASRIGGDWTGGHNEQFF
DNA: TGTGCCAGTAGGATCGGGGGTGATTGGACAGGGGGCCACAATGAGCAGTTCTTC

J: TRBJ2-5
D: -
size: -
V: TRBV7-6
CDR3: CASSLTRTAQYF
DNA: TGTGCCAGCAGCTTAACTAGGACGGCCCAGTACTTC

J: TRBJ2-3
D: -
size: -
V: TRBV29-1
CDR3: CSVAARVGTDTQYF
DNA: TGCAGCGTTGCAGCTAGGGTGGGCACAGATACGCAGTATTTT

J: TRBJ2-1
D: -
size: once
V: TRBV30
CDR3: CAWVAKGGEQFF
DNA: TGTGCCTGGGTAGCCAAAGGGGGGGAGCAGTTCTTC